This entry is about one TCR beta chain. The germline V gene has CDR1 SGHDN and CDR2 FVKESK. The CDR3 has 17 residues. V lost 5 bases to trimming and J lost 3 bases; unmatched junction nucleotides: 12. The data were produced by immunoSEQ multiplex PCR, yet TCRdb's version contains in-frame clones alone and is incomplete. This sample yields some 9,100 clones, of which more than 80% are seen a single time; about 4.8% belongs to the top ten. These data originate in a study of T cell clonotyping in hematopoietic cell transplantation. The material was peripheral blood mononuclear cells, obtained 180 days after allogeneic stem cell transplant. This clonotype originated in a female patient aged 50 to 60 who had an allogeneic stem cell transplant from an unrelated donor, so the T cells may come from the graft donor. Some clones in this sample may be carry-over from other donors' samples. The gene calls are TRBV14 and TRBJ1-1, with TRBD1 identical over 10 bases. The CDR3 loop is CASSGRGQGMKDTEAFF. For the CDR3, the DNA is TGTGCCAGCAGCGGGCGGGGACAGGGGATGAAGGACACTGAAGCTTTCTTT. Filled out from reference TRBV14 and TRBJ1-1, the complete variable domain reads EAGVTQFPSHSVIEKGQTVTLRCDPISGHDNLYWYRRVMGKEIKFLLHFVKESKQDESGMPNNRFLAERTGGTYSTLKVQPAELEDSGVYFCASSGRGQGMKDTEAFFGQGTRLTVV.